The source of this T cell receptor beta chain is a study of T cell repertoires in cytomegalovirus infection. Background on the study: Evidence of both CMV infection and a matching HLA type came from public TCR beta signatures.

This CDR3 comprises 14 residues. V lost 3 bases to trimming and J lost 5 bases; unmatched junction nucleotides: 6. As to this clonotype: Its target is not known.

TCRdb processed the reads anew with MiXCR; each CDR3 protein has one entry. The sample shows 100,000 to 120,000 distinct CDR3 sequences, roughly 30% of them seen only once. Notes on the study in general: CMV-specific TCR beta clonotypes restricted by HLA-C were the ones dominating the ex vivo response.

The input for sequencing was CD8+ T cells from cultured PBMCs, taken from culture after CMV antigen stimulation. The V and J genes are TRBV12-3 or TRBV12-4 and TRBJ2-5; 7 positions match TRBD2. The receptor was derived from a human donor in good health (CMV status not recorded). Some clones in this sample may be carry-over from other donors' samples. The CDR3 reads CASSFQTSQETQYF. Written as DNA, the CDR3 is TGTGCCAGCAGTTTTCAGACTAGCCAGGAGACCCAGTACTTC.